The text below deals with one T cell receptor beta chain. Which antigen it targets is not known. No clone much larger than this one lies a single base away; base qualities are absent. This specimen belongs to a study of shared clonotypes between healthy human individuals (dated by TCRdb to 2018 to 2020). At the level of the whole study: Three men and a couple of women, aged 18 to 49 years, made up the cohort. Per donor, three plates each were used for CD4 naive and CD4 memory, two for CD8 naive, and one for CD8 memory. To estimate repertoire size and how much clonotypes are shared between individuals, the study performed deep sequencing of blood TCR repertoires from roughly five healthy adults. Libraries were prepared and TCR repertoires were sequenced by different laboratories using diverse techniques, in order to increase sequencing depth and limit assay-specific biases. Each donor's leukapheresis produced roughly between about 0.9 and 9.5 billion PBMCs. General study outcomes and caveats: Rarefaction of sorted-subset datasets indicated incomplete sequencing despite the large sequencing depth. Only blood was sampled, and tissue TCR repertoires likely differ from those in blood. Because the study included only a small number of donors, the genetic and exposure-history diversity represented was limited. Pairwise subsampling indicated that sequencing depth was expected to affect the degree of clonotype sharing among donors. Compared with non-shared clonotypes, the clonotypes found in all four sorted-subset donors had higher generation probabilities. Larger estimated clonotype richness was generally found for naive subsets than for memory subsets. When a few donors were compared, the shared fraction of clonotypes was 5% to 6.5% for naive CD4, roughly 3.4% for naive CD8, more than 2% for memory CD4, and 0.35% to 0.4% for memory CD8.

The donors were healthy, HIV-negative adults with no recently reported acute infections or vaccinations. All donors were Caucasian adults living in Nashville, Tennessee, USA. CD4+ T cells were enriched by magnetic negative selection, after which naive cells were positively selected on CD45RA and the negative fraction was taken as the memory subset. Blood was obtained by leukapheresis, after which PBMCs were separated by Ficoll-Histopaque density gradient centrifugation and cryopreserved in liquid nitrogen vapor phase. Purity and quantity of every magnetically sorted T cell population were checked by analytical flow cytometry. Genomic DNA was isolated from each sorted fraction and quantified by UV absorbance on a Nanodrop 2000c. The CDR3, cysteine through phenylalanine, is 10 amino acids long. The only DNA kept is the CDR3, 30 bases in frame from the first base. V and J are truncated by 9 bases and 5 bases respectively, leaving an intervening sequence of 8 bases.

Using the deep immunoSEQ assay, multiplex PCR amplified TCR CDR3 regions from genomic DNA. Extracted genomic DNA from each cell subset was distributed evenly across all wells of several immunoSEQ 96-well plates, and each plate was treated as a replicate. For sorted subsets, about 200 ng genomic DNA, equal to 30,000 to 35,000 T cell genomes, was loaded into each replicate PCR. Purified libraries were quantified with a Qubit 3.0 fluorometer, sized on a Bioanalyzer 2100, and re-quantified with the KAPA Library Quantification kit. Each immunoSEQ 96-well plate was sequenced on its own single-read 150-cycle Illumina NextSeq 550 flow cell. As for the authors' bioinformatics: The immunoSEQ output contained only junctional sequences without quality scores, so filtering could not match that applied to full-length reads. To assign V/J genes and CDR3, sequences were annotated against IMGT germline references using PyIR, a Python wrapper for IgBLAST v1.9. Reads were removed for weak V/J assignments (E-value above 1e-6), missing CDR3, stop codons, out-of-frame junctions, or ambiguous translated residues. V3J clonotypes were defined as sequences sharing the same inferred V gene, J gene, and CDR3 amino acid sequence. Percentage overlap between repertoires was calculated by dividing the number of shared unique clonotypes by the size of the smaller repertoire. Three approaches were used to assess repertoire richness: RTK rarefaction, the Chao1 estimator, and Recon v2.1 estimates of unobserved clonotypes. OLGA was used to compute generation probabilities for all TCRbeta clonotypes that the gDNA method yielded from a few donors. As stored in TCRdb, this immuneACCESS dataset retains in-frame rearrangements with V and J assigned. A fraction of the clones does not appear; measured against another copy, unresolved V genes explain less than half of the discrepancy, and the remainder lacks a known reason. V, J and clone size derive from that table, while D and trimming were established from the DNA sequence. The sample data list approximately 1.5 million clones, and around 98% of these were observed just once. 0.4% to 0.55% of the sample goes to the ten largest clones.

The receptor chain draws on TRBV23-1 and TRBJ2-7; no D segment can be confidently identified. TRBV23-1 has ORF status, its function being uncertain. This clonotype was obtained from a man in his thirties or forties in good health. Sample: naive CD4+ T cells sorted from blood. The cell subset or site label of this sample denotes: CD45RA+ positively selected. In nucleotides, the sequence is TGCGCCAGAAATGGGCACGAGCAGTACTTC. This sequence encodes CARNGHEQYF.